These 29 T cell receptor beta chains were sequenced from one sample in a study of T-cell reconstitution after alpha-beta-depleted transplantation in children. Molecular barcoding with unique molecular identifiers was used for the TCRbeta library. TCRdb called the PCR reads again in MiXCR, with one record for every CDR3 protein. The sample shows 640,000 or so distinct CDR3 sequences, around 16% of them seen only once. The sample in question was PBMCs from the stem cell graft donor, obtained from the stem cell graft. These receptors all stem from a human donor who donated a stem cell graft to a child with acute myeloid leukemia.

As concerns this clonotype: This could be a read error, since a much larger clone is one nucleotide away. The chain links TRBV6-4 to TRBJ2-1; maybe TRBD2 (7 bases). This CDR3 comprises 14 residues. V lost 4 bases to trimming and J lost 12 bases, with 19 bases between them. Looked up from germline, CDR1 is MRHNA and CDR2 is SNTAGT. CDR3: CASSGGGRGGGQFF. CDR3 nucleotide sequence: TGTGCCAGCAGTGGCGGGGGCCGGGGAGGTGGGCAGTTCTTC.

This clonotype was seen ten or more times. The V and J genes are TRBV7-9 and TRBJ2-4; D gene ambiguous. The germline V gene has CDR1 SEHNR and CDR2 FQNEAQ (reference sequence). V dropped 5 bases and J dropped 15 bases, with 11 bases sitting between them. This CDR3 is built from 10 residues. The CDR3 loop is CASSPGPLYF. CDR3 DNA sequence: TGTGCCAGCAGCCCCGGACCCTTGTACTTC. The entire variable domain, with the rest obtained from reference TRBV7-9 and TRBJ2-4, is as follows: DTGVSQNPRHKITKRGQNVTFRCDPISEHNRLYWYRQTLGQGPEFLTYFQNEAQLEKSRLLSDRFSAERPKGSFSTLEIQRTEQGDSAMYLCASSPGPLYFGAGTRLSVL.

This clonotype was seen a few times. The chain is built from TRBV12-3 or TRBV12-4 and TRBJ2-4; 14 bases are a match to TRBD2. Germline trimming cut 6 bases from V and 0 bases from J; bases unmatched to any gene: 4. The CDR3 covers 17 residues. The CDR3 DNA follows: TGTGCCAGCAGCCGACTAGCGGGGGGGCTAGCCAAAAACATTCAGTACTTC. It codes for CASSRLAGGLAKNIQYF.

The chain has TRBV9 and TRBJ2-6; D not resolved. Germline V lookup: CDR1 SGDLS, CDR2 YYNGEE. V dropped 4 bases and J dropped 2 bases, with 10 bases sitting between them. CDR3 length: 15 amino acids. The CDR3 reads CASSTRSAGANVLTF. The CDR3 DNA reads as TGTGCCAGCAGCACCCGGTCAGCTGGGGCCAACGTCCTGACTTTC.

CDR3 coding DNA: TGCGCCAGCAGCCACGGGGCCCGATACGCAGATACGCAGTATTTT. Translation gives CASSHGARYADTQYF. The rearrangement joins TRBV10-2 to TRBJ2-3, with D perhaps assigned TRBD1 or TRBD2 (5 bases each). CDR3 length equals 15 residues. Per germline, CDR1 WSHSY and CDR2 SAAADI. Trimming cost V 6 bases and J 4 bases, with 17 bases left between them.

This clonotype was seen a handful of times. The chain joins TRBV7-2 to TRBJ2-3, with D tentatively TRBD2 (7 bases). V was trimmed by 5 bases and J by 0 bases, leaving 12 bases between them. Germline CDR1 SGHTA, CDR2 FQGNSA. This CDR3 has 15 amino acids. In DNA form, the CDR3 reads TGTGCCAGCAGCATCGCGGGGGCTAGCACAGATACGCAGTATTTT. It yields the protein CASSIAGASTDTQYF.

The table lists this clonotype with many counts. The chain couples TRBV20-1 to TRBJ2-7; 8 nucleotides agree with TRBD2. The length of the CDR3 is 14 residues. CDR1 DFQATT and CDR2 SNEGSKA come from the germline V gene (reference sequence). J lost 4 bases, V lost 3 bases, and 8 bases had no gene match. The CDR3 coding sequence is TGCAGTGCTAGTCGGGGGGGGCCTATATACGAGCAGTACTTC. Protein: CSASRGGPIYEQYF.

The V gene is TRBV12-3 or TRBV12-4, the J gene TRBJ2-7; D tentatively fits TRBD1 or TRBD2 (5 bases each). The V gene lost 7 bases and the J gene lost 3 bases, with 19 bases spanning the gap. CDR3 length: 15 residues. CDR3 residues: CASMPYGGIDYEQYF. As DNA, the CDR3 is TGTGCCAGCATGCCGTATGGGGGTATCGACTACGAGCAGTACTTC.

The table lists this clonotype with many counts. The rearrangement uses TRBV7-2 and TRBJ1-1; unclear D gene. This CDR3 contains 14 residues. Germline V gene sequence: CDR1 SGHTA, CDR2 FQGNSA. V was pared by 1 base and J by 0 bases, with 6 bases between. The CDR3 spells CASSLGTLNTEAFF. The CDR3 DNA follows: TGTGCCAGCAGCTTAGGGACTCTGAACACTGAAGCTTTCTTT.

Points on this clonotype: One base away lies a much larger clone, so this may be a sequencing read error. The chain couples TRBV20-1 to TRBJ2-4, with D possibly TRBD2 on 6 matching bases. CDR1 and CDR2 from the germline V gene are DFQATT and SNEGSKA (reference sequence). CDR3 length: 17 amino acids. The CDR3 protein is CSAPYIPQSLAKSIQYF. Here the CDR3 DNA reads TGCAGTGCTCCCTACATCCCACAGTCACTAGCCAAAAGCATTCAGTACTTC.

This clonotype was picked up a small number of times. The V and J genes are TRBV4-3 and TRBJ1-4, with a possible D match to TRBD1 (5 bases). The CDR3 contains 18 residues. From germline, CDR1 is LGHNA and CDR2 YSLEER. Trimming took off 0 bases at V and 0 bases at J, with 14 bases between the two ends. CDR3 nucleotide sequence: TGCGCCAGCAGCCAAGATCTCTGGGGCGTATCAACTAATGAAAAACTGTTTTTT. Its translation: CASSQDLWGVSTNEKLFF.

Points on this clonotype: Possible read error: a much larger clone is one base away. This chain links TRBV20-1 with TRBJ1-1, with TRBD1 matching 8 bases. Germline trimming cut 2 bases from V and 4 bases from J; bases unmatched to any gene: 12. CDR1 is DFQATT and CDR2 is SNEGSKA in the germline V gene (reference sequence). This CDR3 region has 16 residues. The CDR3 protein is CSARRTGSTQLTEAFF. CDR3 DNA: TGCAGTGCTAGACGGACAGGGAGTACACAACTCACTGAAGCTTTCTTT.

This clonotype has a handful of counts. V gene TRBV11-2 combines with J gene TRBJ2-1; 7 nucleotides agree with TRBD2. Trimming took 3 bases from V and 4 from J; bases not matched to a gene: 9. Germline V gives CDR1 SGHAT, CDR2 FQNNGV. This CDR3 spans 16 amino acids. CDR3 sequence: CASSFPSGEAYNEQFF. As DNA, the CDR3 is TGTGCCAGCAGCTTCCCAAGCGGGGAGGCGTACAATGAGCAGTTCTTC. Complete variable domain (other parts from reference TRBV11-2 and TRBJ2-1): EAGVAQSPRYKIIEKRQSVAFWCNPISGHATLYWYQQILGQGPKLLIQFQNNGVVDDSQLPKDRFSAERLKGVDSTLKIQPAKLEDSAVYLCASSFPSGEAYNEQFFGPGTRLTVL.

The J gene is TRBJ2-3, the V gene TRBV9; a weak D match, TRBD2 (6 bases). CDR3 length equals 17 residues. Germline V gene data show CDR1 as SGDLS and CDR2 as YYNGEE. The V gene lost 3 bases and the J gene lost 0 bases, with 17 bases spanning the gap. The DNA for the CDR3 is TGTGCCAGCAGCGCCCGTACGTGGGGGACTAGCACAGATACGCAGTATTTT. Protein: CASSARTWGTSTDTQYF.

This clonotype was counted at least ten times. The chain couples TRBV20-1 to TRBJ1-5, with unresolved D. Germline values: CDR1 DFQATT, CDR2 SNEGSKA (reference sequence). V was shortened by 3 bases and J by 4 bases, with 7 bases between the two germline ends. The CDR3 runs to 12 residues. The DNA of the CDR3 is TGCAGTGCTAGGGACTTAAATCAGCCCCAGCATTTT. Protein: CSARDLNQPQHF.

The J gene is TRBJ1-2, the V gene TRBV4-2, with D perhaps TRBD1 (5 bases). Trimming stripped 0 bases from V and 4 bases from J, with 15 bases between. This CDR3 contains 16 residues. Germline CDR1 LGHNA, CDR2 YNFKEQ. The CDR3 region is CASSQDLGGRGYGYTF. CDR3 DNA: TGTGCCAGCAGCCAAGATCTTGGGGGAAGAGGCTATGGCTACACCTTC.

This clonotype was detected many times. The chain joins TRBV20-1 to TRBJ2-3; 7 bases are a match to TRBD1. J lost 6 bases, V lost 4 bases, and 7 bases had no gene match. Per germline, CDR1 DFQATT and CDR2 SNEGSKA (reference sequence). This CDR3 has 13 residues. As DNA, the CDR3 is TGCAGTGCTATGAGGGGGCCCGCGGATACGCAGTATTTT. Translating gives CSAMRGPADTQYF.

Only a few counts were recorded for this clonotype. The chain recombines TRBV7-8 with TRBJ2-3; 8 nucleotides align to TRBD1. The V segment lost 5 bases and the J segment 5 bases; nucleotides outside the gene matches: 6. Per the germline V gene, CDR1 is SGHVS and CDR2 is FQNEAQ. The CDR3 is 14 residues long. The CDR3 coding sequence is TGTGCCAGCAGCGTCGACAGGGGTGGAGATACGCAGTATTTT. It yields the protein CASSVDRGGDTQYF. The entire variable domain, with the rest obtained from reference TRBV7-8 and TRBJ2-3, is as follows: GAGVSQSPRYKVAKRGQDVALRCDPISGHVSLFWYQQALGQGPEFLTYFQNEAQLDKSGLPSDRFFAERPEGSVSTLKIQRTQQEDSAVYLCASSVDRGGDTQYFGPGTRLTVL.

This clonotype was observed at least ten times. The chain couples TRBV6-5 to TRBJ2-5, with a weak D call TRBD2 (6 bases). Germline CDR1 MNHEY, CDR2 SVGAGI. Trimming cost V 3 bases and J 5 bases, with 28 bases left between them. The CDR3 runs 19 residues. The CDR3 DNA reads as TGTGCCAGCAGTTATAGCACCCCGGGGTTTGGCGGGGTGGGCGAGACCCAGTACTTC. This gives the protein CASSYSTPGFGGVGETQYF.

This clonotype was seen just once. The chain links TRBV28 to TRBJ1-6, with TRBD1 as a possible D gene (6 bases). This CDR3 comprises 18 residues. The germline V gene encodes CDR1 MDHEN and CDR2 SYDVKM. V dropped 3 bases and J dropped 0 bases, with 15 bases sitting between them. The CDR3 reads CASSFRAGERSYNSPLHF. The CDR3 nucleotides are TGTGCCAGCAGTTTCCGGGCAGGGGAGCGCTCCTATAATTCACCCCTCCACTTT.

The chain is built from TRBV28 and TRBJ1-2, with TRBD1 identical over 7 bases. This CDR3 region has 15 residues. CDR1 and CDR2 (germline): MDHEN, SYDVKM. V was pared by 7 bases and J by 3 bases, with 11 bases of the junction left unmatched. CDR3 loop: CASKTGTDTYYGYTF. CDR3 in DNA: TGTGCCAGCAAGACCGGGACAGACACATACTATGGCTACACCTTC.

CDR3 coding DNA: TGTGCCAGCAGCACACACCTCTCGTCGCATGAGCAGTTCTTC. The encoded protein is CASSTHLSSHEQFF. The J gene is TRBJ2-1, the V gene TRBV7-9; D unclear. From germline, CDR1 is SEHNR and CDR2 FQNEAQ (reference sequence). The V gene lost 5 bases and the J gene lost 8 bases, with 16 bases spanning the gap. The CDR3 has 14 amino acids. The full variable domain, its missing parts supplied by reference TRBV7-9 and TRBJ2-1, is DTGVSQNPRHKITKRGQNVTFRCDPISEHNRLYWYRQTLGQGPEFLTYFQNEAQLEKSRLLSDRFSAERPKGSFSTLEIQRTEQGDSAMYLCASSTHLSSHEQFFGPGTRLTVL.

This clonotype has more than one count but fewer than ten. The CDR3 here is CSARGQLDSPLHF. In DNA form, the CDR3 reads TGCAGTGCTAGAGGACAGTTGGATTCACCCCTCCACTTT. The chain carries TRBV20-1 and TRBJ1-6, with TRBD1 as a possible D gene (5 bases). CDR1 and CDR2 (germline): DFQATT, SNEGSKA (reference sequence). The CDR3 spans 13 residues. Deletions cut 1 base from V and 8 bases from J, with 9 bases between.

This clonotype has more than one count but fewer than ten. The chain's CDR3 is CAISESQETQYF. The CDR3 nucleotides read TGTGCCATCAGTGAGAGCCAAGAGACCCAGTACTTC. V is TRBV10-3 and J is TRBJ2-5; D call uncertain. CDR1 is ENHRY and CDR2 is SYGVKD in the germline V gene. This CDR3 is built from 12 residues. V was pared by 2 bases and J by 1 base, with 2 bases between.

This clonotype was seen a few times. The chain recombines TRBV12-3 or TRBV12-4 with TRBJ1-1, with D perhaps matching TRBD1 (5 bases). V was cut by 4 bases and J by 5 bases, with 17 bases left in between. This CDR3 has 15 residues. This chain's CDR3 is CASSSVVWGRTEAFF. As DNA, the CDR3 is TGTGCCAGCAGTTCAGTGGTCTGGGGACGGACTGAAGCTTTCTTT.

This clonotype was seen at least ten times. The CDR3 here is CASSLTGRDTEAFF. The CDR3 DNA sequence: TGTGCCAGCAGCTTAACCGGGAGGGACACTGAAGCTTTCTTT. The chain joins TRBV7-2 to TRBJ1-1; D gene ambiguous. The ends were cut back, 2 bases at V and 3 bases at J, with 10 bases in the middle. Germline CDR1 reads SGHTA; CDR2 reads FQGNSA. CDR3 length: 14 residues.

This clonotype has a handful of counts. The V and J genes are TRBV25-1 and TRBJ2-2; D possibly matches TRBD1 or TRBD2 (6 bases each). From germline, CDR1 is MGHDK and CDR2 SYGVNS. Trimming stripped 2 bases from V and 7 bases from J, with 14 bases between. The CDR3 contains 15 residues. The DNA of the CDR3 is TGTGCCAGCAGTGAACCAGGAGGGGGTCTCGGGGAGCTGTTTTTT. Amino acid sequence: CASSEPGGGLGELFF. The entire variable domain, with the rest obtained from reference TRBV25-1 and TRBJ2-2, is as follows: EADIYQTPRYLVIGTGKKITLECSQTMGHDKMYWYQQDPGMELHLIHYSYGVNSTEKGDLSSESTVSRIRTEHFPLTLESARPSHTSQYLCASSEPGGGLGELFFGEGSRLTVL.

This clonotype was seen ten or more times. The chain employs TRBV20-1 and TRBJ2-3, with TRBD1 as a possible D gene (5 bases). CDR1 is DFQATT, CDR2 SNEGSKA, per germline (reference sequence). V lost 3 bases and J 6 bases, leaving 10 bases between the germline ends. This CDR3 region has 12 residues. The CDR3 coding sequence is TGCAGTGCTAGTGTGACAGCTGATACGCAGTATTTT. It specifies CSASVTADTQYF.

This clonotype occurred many times. The V gene is TRBV20-1, the J gene TRBJ2-7; TRBD2 agrees at 7 bases. CDR3 length: 15 amino acids. Per germline, CDR1 DFQATT and CDR2 SNEGSKA (reference sequence). V trimming: 6 bases; J trimming: 3 bases; junction bases outside the gene matches: 14. CDR3 loop: CSAIWGGSGIYEQYF. CDR3 bases: TGCAGTGCGATCTGGGGGGGGTCGGGAATCTACGAGCAGTACTTC.